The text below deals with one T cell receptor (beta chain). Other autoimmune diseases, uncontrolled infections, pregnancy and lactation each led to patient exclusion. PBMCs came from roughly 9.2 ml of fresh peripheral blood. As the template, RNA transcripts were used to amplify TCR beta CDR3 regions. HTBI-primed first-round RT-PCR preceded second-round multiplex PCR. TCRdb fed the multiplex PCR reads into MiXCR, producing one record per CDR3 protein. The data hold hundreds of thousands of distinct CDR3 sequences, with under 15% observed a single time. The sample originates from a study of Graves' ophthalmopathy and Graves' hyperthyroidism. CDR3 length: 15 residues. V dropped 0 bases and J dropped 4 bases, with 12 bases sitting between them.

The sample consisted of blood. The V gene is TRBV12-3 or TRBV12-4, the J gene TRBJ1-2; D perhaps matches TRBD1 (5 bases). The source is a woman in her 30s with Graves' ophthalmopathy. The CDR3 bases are TGTGCCAGCAGTTTAGCTCCGGGGGTGATCTATGGCTACACCTTC. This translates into CASSLAPGVIYGYTF.